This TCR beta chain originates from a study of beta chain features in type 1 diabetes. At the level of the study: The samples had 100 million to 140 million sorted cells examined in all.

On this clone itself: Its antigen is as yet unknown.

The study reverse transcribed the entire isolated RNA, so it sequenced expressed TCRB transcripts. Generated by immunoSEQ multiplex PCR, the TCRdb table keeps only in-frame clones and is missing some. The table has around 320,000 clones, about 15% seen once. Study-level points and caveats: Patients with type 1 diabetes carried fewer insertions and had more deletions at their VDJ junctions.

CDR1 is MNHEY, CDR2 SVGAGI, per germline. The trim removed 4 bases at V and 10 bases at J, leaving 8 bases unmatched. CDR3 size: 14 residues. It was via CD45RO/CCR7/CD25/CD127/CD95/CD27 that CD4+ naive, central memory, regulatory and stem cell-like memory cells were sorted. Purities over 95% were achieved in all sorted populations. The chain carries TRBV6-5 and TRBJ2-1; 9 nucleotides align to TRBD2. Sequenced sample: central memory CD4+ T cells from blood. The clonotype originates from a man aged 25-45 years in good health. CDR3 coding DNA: TGTGCCAGCAGTTTTGGCGGGAGGGGCCTCGAGCAGTTCTTC. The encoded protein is CASSFGGRGLEQFF.